The rows below give T cell receptor beta chains drawn from one sample of a study of cytotoxic CD8 clonotypes in ibrutinib-treated CLL. Sequencing was performed with immunoSEQ multiplex PCR; in TCRdb, only in-frame clones are kept and a portion is missing. Here the sample spans just over 65,000 clones, 68% being singletons. Material: PBMCs, obtained after 12 months of ibrutinib treatment. The receptor set was obtained from a human donor with chronic lymphocytic leukemia. CDR3s include the opening cysteine and the closing phenylalanine or tryptophan. The D gene is left open where the match is weak. Where a row states a size, it is once, few, many or the class of an expanded clone; other rows omit it.

clone_size: .; v_call: TRBV21-1; j_call: TRBJ2-2; d_call: .; cdr3_nt: TGTGCCAGCAGCAAAGCGCTCGGAGCGGGCGGGGAGCTGTTTTTT; cdr3_aa: CASSKALGAGGELFF
clone_size: few; v_call: TRBV9; j_call: TRBJ1-2; d_call: TRBD1; cdr3_nt: TGTGCCAGCAGCCACCGACAGGGACACTATGGCTACACCTTC; cdr3_aa: CASSHRQGHYGYTF
clone_size: few; v_call: TRBV5-1; j_call: TRBJ2-5; d_call: .; cdr3_nt: TGCGCCAGCAGCGGGATTAGCGCGGAGACCCAGTACTTC; cdr3_aa: CASSGISAETQYF
clone_size: .; v_call: TRBV4-2; j_call: TRBJ1-1; d_call: .; cdr3_nt: TGTGCCAGCAGCCAAGTTCCCATGAACACTGAAGCTTTCTTT; cdr3_aa: CASSQVPMNTEAFF
clone_size: once; v_call: TRBV10-3; j_call: TRBJ2-6; d_call: .; cdr3_nt: TGTGCCATCAGCCAGAGCTCTGGGGCCAACGTCCTGACTTTC; cdr3_aa: CAISQSSGANVLTF
clone_size: few; v_call: TRBV7-3; j_call: TRBJ1-1; d_call: .; cdr3_nt: TGTGCCAGCTCACGGGACATGGGATCCACTGAAGCTTTCTTT; cdr3_aa: CASSRDMGSTEAFF
clone_size: few; v_call: TRBV6-4; j_call: TRBJ1-6; d_call: .; cdr3_nt: TGTGCCAGCAGAGAAACGTTTAATTCACCCCTCCACTTT; cdr3_aa: CASRETFNSPLHF
clone_size: .; v_call: TRBV4-2; j_call: TRBJ1-2; d_call: .; cdr3_nt: TGTGCCAGCAGCCAAGATGGTGCGGAGGTCGGCTATGGCTACACCTTC; cdr3_aa: CASSQDGAEVGYGYTF
clone_size: .; v_call: TRBV6-6; j_call: TRBJ2-5; d_call: .; cdr3_nt: TGTGCCAGCACCCAGGGGCGGGGAGAGACCCAGTACTTC; cdr3_aa: CASTQGRGETQYF
clone_size: .; v_call: TRBV7-7; j_call: TRBJ2-2; d_call: TRBD2; cdr3_nt: TGTGCCAGCAGCTGGGAGGGGAGCGGGGAGCTGTTTTTT; cdr3_aa: CASSWEGSGELFF
clone_size: .; v_call: TRBV29-1; j_call: TRBJ1-1; d_call: .; cdr3_nt: TGCAGCGTCGCACCTAGGGCAGGAAAGACTGAAGCTTTCTTT; cdr3_aa: CSVAPRAGKTEAFF
clone_size: .; v_call: TRBV5-1; j_call: TRBJ2-7; d_call: TRBD1; cdr3_nt: TGCGCCAGCAGGGACAGGTTCAAGCAGTACTTC; cdr3_aa: CASRDRFKQYF
clone_size: .; v_call: TRBV5-1; j_call: TRBJ1-4; d_call: TRBD1; cdr3_nt: TGCGCCAGCAGCCTAACCCCGACAGGGGGGAATGAAAAACTGTTTTTT; cdr3_aa: CASSLTPTGGNEKLFF
clone_size: .; v_call: TRBV27; j_call: TRBJ2-1; d_call: TRBD2; cdr3_nt: TGTGCCAGCAGTTTCGTGACTAGCGGGGTAACGTATGAGCAGTTCTTC; cdr3_aa: CASSFVTSGVTYEQFF
clone_size: once; v_call: TRBV7-3; j_call: TRBJ1-4; d_call: .; cdr3_nt: TGTGCCAGCAGTCTAACTCGGGATCCTAATGAAAAACTGTTTTTT; cdr3_aa: CASSLTRDPNEKLFF
clone_size: .; v_call: TRBV27; j_call: TRBJ2-7; d_call: .; cdr3_nt: TGTGCCAGCAGTCCGGGACGGCAATACGAGCAGTACTTC; cdr3_aa: CASSPGRQYEQYF
clone_size: many; v_call: TRBV6-5; j_call: TRBJ1-2; d_call: .; cdr3_nt: TGTGCCAGCAGTTACTCGGCGGGGGTCGACTATGGCTACACCTTC; cdr3_aa: CASSYSAGVDYGYTF
clone_size: .; v_call: TRBV5-1; j_call: TRBJ1-5; d_call: TRBD1; cdr3_nt: TGCGCCAGCAGGGGGACAGCTGATAGCAATCAGCCCCAGCATTTT; cdr3_aa: CASRGTADSNQPQHF
clone_size: few; v_call: TRBV6-6; j_call: TRBJ2-6; d_call: .; cdr3_nt: TGTGCCAGCAATCGGAACTCTGGGGCCAACGTCCTGACTTTC; cdr3_aa: CASNRNSGANVLTF
clone_size: once; v_call: TRBV5-4; j_call: TRBJ2-5; d_call: .; cdr3_nt: TGTGCCAGCAGCTTGTTTGGGGGGGAGACCCAGTACTTC; cdr3_aa: CASSLFGGETQYF
clone_size: .; v_call: TRBV28; j_call: TRBJ2-1; d_call: TRBD2; cdr3_nt: TGTGCCAGCAGTCCTGGACTAGACTTAAGTGAGCAGTTCTTC; cdr3_aa: CASSPGLDLSEQFF
clone_size: .; v_call: TRBV6-1; j_call: TRBJ1-6; d_call: TRBD1; cdr3_nt: TGTGCCAGCAGCCCTTTACAGGGGGGTGGTTCACCCCTCCACTTT; cdr3_aa: CASSPLQGGGSPLHF
clone_size: .; v_call: TRBV5-1; j_call: TRBJ1-1; d_call: .; cdr3_nt: TGCGCCAGCAGCTTGGGTCAGGGTAACGCAGCTTTCTTT; cdr3_aa: CASSLGQGNAAFF
clone_size: few; v_call: TRBV28; j_call: TRBJ1-1; d_call: .; cdr3_nt: TGTGCCATACAACAGGGTAGAGTGGCTGAAGCTTTCTTT; cdr3_aa: CAIQQGRVAEAFF
clone_size: .; v_call: TRBV27; j_call: TRBJ2-5; d_call: TRBD2; cdr3_nt: TGTGCCAGCAGTTTAACTGGGGGGGACCAAGAGACCCAGTACTTC; cdr3_aa: CASSLTGGDQETQYF
clone_size: few; v_call: TRBV6-1; j_call: TRBJ2-7; d_call: .; cdr3_nt: TGTGCCAGCAGGGGACAGCTAGCGGGCTACGAGCAGTACTTC; cdr3_aa: CASRGQLAGYEQYF
clone_size: .; v_call: TRBV27; j_call: TRBJ1-3; d_call: TRBD1; cdr3_nt: TGTGCCAGCAGGCGGACAGGCAAGAGCTCTGGAAACACCATATATTTT; cdr3_aa: CASRRTGKSSGNTIYF
clone_size: .; v_call: TRBV7-2; j_call: TRBJ1-5; d_call: .; cdr3_nt: TGTGCCAGCAGCTTATCCCCCTCACAACGCTATAGCAATCAGCCCCAGCATTTT; cdr3_aa: CASSLSPSQRYSNQPQHF
clone_size: .; v_call: TRBV18; j_call: TRBJ1-4; d_call: TRBD1; cdr3_nt: TGTGCCAGCTCACCAGAGACAGGGATTAATGAAAAACTGTTTTTT; cdr3_aa: CASSPETGINEKLFF
clone_size: .; v_call: TRBV30; j_call: TRBJ2-2; d_call: .; cdr3_nt: TGTGCCTGGGGACTCGGACCCGGGGAGCTGTTTTTT; cdr3_aa: CAWGLGPGELFF
clone_size: .; v_call: TRBV9; j_call: TRBJ2-7; d_call: .; cdr3_nt: TGTGCCAGCAAGCGAGGGCAGGGAAGTTACGAGCAGTACTTC; cdr3_aa: CASKRGQGSYEQYF
clone_size: .; v_call: TRBV5-1; j_call: TRBJ1-1; d_call: .; cdr3_nt: TGCGCCAGCAGCGCTGGCGGCTGGGACACTGAAGCTTTCTTT; cdr3_aa: CASSAGGWDTEAFF
clone_size: few; v_call: TRBV25-1; j_call: TRBJ1-1; d_call: .; cdr3_nt: TGTGCCAGCATTCCTTTACAGGGCGGCACTGAAGCTTTCTTT; cdr3_aa: CASIPLQGGTEAFF
clone_size: .; v_call: TRBV5-6; j_call: TRBJ1-1; d_call: .; cdr3_nt: TGTGCCAGCAGCTGGGATCCAGCGAGGGCGGGGAACACTGAAGCTTTCTTT; cdr3_aa: CASSWDPARAGNTEAFF
clone_size: .; v_call: TRBV28; j_call: TRBJ2-4; d_call: .; cdr3_nt: TGTGCCAGCAGTTTAACAGGTCCCAAAAACATTCAGTACTTC; cdr3_aa: CASSLTGPKNIQYF
clone_size: .; v_call: TRBV5-4; j_call: TRBJ1-4; d_call: .; cdr3_nt: TGTGCCAGCAGCTCGGGTCCTAATGAAAAACTGTTTTTT; cdr3_aa: CASSSGPNEKLFF
clone_size: .; v_call: TRBV5-4; j_call: TRBJ2-1; d_call: .; cdr3_nt: TGTGCCAGCAGCTTGGCCGTCAGGGGCGACCCGTTCTTC; cdr3_aa: CASSLAVRGDPFF
clone_size: once; v_call: TRBV5-5; j_call: TRBJ2-7; d_call: .; cdr3_nt: TGTGCCAGCAGCGAGTCGGGGACGAGGATCTACGAGCAGTACTTC; cdr3_aa: CASSESGTRIYEQYF
clone_size: .; v_call: TRBV6-5; j_call: TRBJ2-1; d_call: TRBD1; cdr3_nt: TGTGCCAGCAGTTACTCGACAGGGAGCGAGCAGTTCTTC; cdr3_aa: CASSYSTGSEQFF
clone_size: .; v_call: TRBV5-6; j_call: TRBJ2-6; d_call: TRBD2; cdr3_nt: TGTGCCAGCAGCTCTACTAGCGGGGGGCCTGGGGCCAACGTCCTGACTTTC; cdr3_aa: CASSSTSGGPGANVLTF
clone_size: few; v_call: TRBV19; j_call: TRBJ2-2; d_call: .; cdr3_nt: TGTGCCAGTAGTGGGGCCAGGGCAGGCGGTACCGGGGAGCTGTTTTTT; cdr3_aa: CASSGARAGGTGELFF
clone_size: once; v_call: TRBV5-6; j_call: TRBJ1-2; d_call: .; cdr3_nt: TGTGCCAGCAGCGAACCGGGACGGATAAATGGCTACACCTTC; cdr3_aa: CASSEPGRINGYTF
clone_size: .; v_call: TRBV6-5; j_call: TRBJ2-7; d_call: .; cdr3_nt: TGTGCCAGCAGTTATTCTTACAGGGACGGGGAGCAGTACTTC; cdr3_aa: CASSYSYRDGEQYF
clone_size: .; v_call: TRBV7-8; j_call: TRBJ1-1; d_call: .; cdr3_nt: TGTGCCAGCAGCCCCCGGGGGGGGTCAAGGAACACTGAAGCTTTCTTT; cdr3_aa: CASSPRGGSRNTEAFF
clone_size: .; v_call: TRBV5-6; j_call: TRBJ1-4; d_call: .; cdr3_nt: TGTGCCAGCACCCTCCAGGCGCCAGGGGACGAAAAACTGTTTTTT; cdr3_aa: CASTLQAPGDEKLFF
clone_size: once; v_call: TRBV7-6; j_call: TRBJ2-7; d_call: .; cdr3_nt: TGTGCCAGCAGCAATAACAATATGGGGCAGTACTTC; cdr3_aa: CASSNNNMGQYF
clone_size: .; v_call: TRBV7-2; j_call: TRBJ2-7; d_call: .; cdr3_nt: TGTGCCAGCAGCTTATTTTCAGGGGACTACGAGCAGTACTTC; cdr3_aa: CASSLFSGDYEQYF
clone_size: .; v_call: TRBV11-2; j_call: TRBJ1-1; d_call: .; cdr3_nt: TGTGCCAGCAGCTTAGAAGAGAGATTGGGCACTGAAGCTTTCTTT; cdr3_aa: CASSLEERLGTEAFF
clone_size: .; v_call: TRBV7-2; j_call: TRBJ2-7; d_call: TRBD2; cdr3_nt: TGTGCCAGCAGCCCCGGGGGGGCCCTCTCCTACGAGCAGTACTTC; cdr3_aa: CASSPGGALSYEQYF
clone_size: .; v_call: TRBV6-5; j_call: TRBJ1-5; d_call: .; cdr3_nt: TGTGCCAGCAGTTTGCAGCGGGATAGCAATCAGCCCCAGCATTTT; cdr3_aa: CASSLQRDSNQPQHF
clone_size: .; v_call: TRBV7-9; j_call: TRBJ1-2; d_call: .; cdr3_nt: TGTGCCAGCAGCTTAGAAACGGGGGGAAATGGCTACACCTTC; cdr3_aa: CASSLETGGNGYTF
clone_size: .; v_call: TRBV2; j_call: TRBJ2-2; d_call: .; cdr3_nt: TGTGCCAGCAGGGCTGGGGTTCGGGACACCGGGGAGCTGTTTTTT; cdr3_aa: CASRAGVRDTGELFF
clone_size: .; v_call: TRBV6-5; j_call: TRBJ2-1; d_call: .; cdr3_nt: TGTGCCAGCAGAAACGCGCGGAATGAGCAGTTCTTC; cdr3_aa: CASRNARNEQFF
clone_size: few; v_call: TRBV19; j_call: TRBJ1-2; d_call: .; cdr3_nt: TGTGCCAGTAGTATGGATAAGGCTAACTATGGCTACACCTTC; cdr3_aa: CASSMDKANYGYTF
clone_size: .; v_call: TRBV5-1; j_call: TRBJ2-3; d_call: TRBD1; cdr3_nt: TGCGCCAGCAGCTTCAGACAGGGGGAGGATACGCAGTATTTT; cdr3_aa: CASSFRQGEDTQYF
clone_size: once; v_call: TRBV2; j_call: TRBJ2-5; d_call: .; cdr3_nt: TGTGCCAGCAGTGAAGCGTCCAGGACCCAGTACTTC; cdr3_aa: CASSEASRTQYF
clone_size: .; v_call: TRBV19; j_call: TRBJ1-5; d_call: .; cdr3_nt: TGTGCCAGTAGTGCCAAGTTATCGGGAAGCAATCAGCCCCAGCATTTT; cdr3_aa: CASSAKLSGSNQPQHF
clone_size: .; v_call: TRBV5-6; j_call: TRBJ1-1; d_call: TRBD1; cdr3_nt: TGTGCCAGCAGCTTGGGGACTGACAGGGACACTGAAGCTTTCTTT; cdr3_aa: CASSLGTDRDTEAFF